This T cell receptor (beta chain) emerged from a study of memory CD4+ T cells and cytomegalovirus serostatus. The sort gate was single viable CD3+CD4+CD8-CD45RO+ cells for memory CD4+ T cells. Donors' CMV status reflects serum IgG against pp150, pp28, p38, p52. After removal of 1 base from V and 7 bases from J, the junction contained 6 bases not matched to a gene. Germline V gene sequence: CDR1 SGHTA, CDR2 FQGNSA. The CDR3 runs 15 residues. Generated by immunoSEQ multiplex PCR, the TCRdb table keeps only in-frame clones and is missing some. The sample includes about 56,000 clones, over 65% of them seen just once. Study findings and constraints: Median bootstrapped AUC for CMV status was about 0.96 originally, approximately 0.9 US-trained. The CMV-associated TCR signature appears largely within the CD4+ memory repertoire. Each of approximately 70 CMV-associated TCRbeta sequences occurred in one to five individuals.

As to this clone: Its specificity is not known.

Sequencing used memory CD4+ T cells from blood. The genes are TRBV7-2 and TRBJ2-3; 9 nucleotides align to TRBD2. The origin of this receptor is an adult in good health and CMV-seropositive. The CDR3 sequence is CASSLGTSGSNTQYF. The CDR3 DNA sequence: TGTGCCAGCAGCTTAGGAACTAGCGGGTCCAATACGCAGTATTTT.